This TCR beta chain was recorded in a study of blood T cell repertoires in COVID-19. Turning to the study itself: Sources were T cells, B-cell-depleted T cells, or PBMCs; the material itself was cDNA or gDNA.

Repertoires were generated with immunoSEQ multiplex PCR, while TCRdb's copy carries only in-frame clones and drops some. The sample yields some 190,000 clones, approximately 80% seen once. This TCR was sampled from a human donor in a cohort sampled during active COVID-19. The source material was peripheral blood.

For the CDR3, the DNA is TGTGCCAGTATGACGGACAGGGCAGGGGGCTACACCTTC. Amino acid sequence: CASMTDRAGGYTF. V gene TRBV19 combines with J gene TRBJ1-2; 8 bases fit TRBD1. V was clipped by 7 bases and J by 8 bases; unmatched bases: 9. The CDR3 is made up of 13 amino acids. Germline CDR1 LNHDA, CDR2 SQIVND (reference sequence).